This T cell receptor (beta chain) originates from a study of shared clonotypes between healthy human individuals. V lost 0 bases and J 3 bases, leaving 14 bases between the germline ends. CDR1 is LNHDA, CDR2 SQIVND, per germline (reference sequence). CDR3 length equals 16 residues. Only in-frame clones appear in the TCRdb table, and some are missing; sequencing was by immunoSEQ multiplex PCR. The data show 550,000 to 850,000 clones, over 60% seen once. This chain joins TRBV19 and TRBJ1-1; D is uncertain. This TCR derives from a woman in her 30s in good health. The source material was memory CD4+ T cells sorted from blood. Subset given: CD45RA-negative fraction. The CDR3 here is CASSIDTAAYDTEAFF. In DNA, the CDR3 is TGTGCCAGTAGTATAGATACGGCAGCCTACGACACTGAAGCTTTCTTT.